These T cell receptor beta chains were read from a single sample in a study of shared clonotypes between healthy human individuals. Measured with immunoSEQ multiplex PCR; TCRdb has only the in-frame clones, and not every one. The data contain approximately 1,000,000 clones, roughly 80% of them singletons. The sample comprised memory CD4+ T cells from PBMCs. All receptors come from a man aged 18 to 29 in good health. Some clones in this sample may be carry-over from other donors' samples. CDR3s include the opening cysteine and the closing phenylalanine or tryptophan. D genes are given only for firm matches. Clone size appears in some rows only: once, few, many, or a class for an expanded clone.

clone size: NA
V gene: TRBV5-1
D gene: TRBD2
J gene: TRBJ2-3
CDR3 DNA: TGCGCCAGCAGCTCAGCGGGAGGAAGAGATACGCAGTATTTT
CDR3 protein: CASSSAGGRDTQYF

clone size: NA
V gene: TRBV28
D gene: TRBD1
J gene: TRBJ2-7
CDR3 DNA: TGTGCCAGCAGCGCCGGGACAGGGGGGAACGAGCAGTACTTC
CDR3 protein: CASSAGTGGNEQYF

clone size: NA
V gene: TRBV11-2
D gene: NA
J gene: TRBJ2-1
CDR3 DNA: TGTGCCAGCAGCTTACAAGGAAGCTCCTACAATGAGCAGTTCTTC
CDR3 protein: CASSLQGSSYNEQFF

clone size: few
V gene: TRBV5-8
D gene: NA
J gene: TRBJ2-7
CDR3 DNA: TGTGCCAGCAGCCGGGCGGCCAGCTCCTACGAGCAGTACTTC
CDR3 protein: CASSRAASSYEQYF

clone size: NA
V gene: TRBV6-5
D gene: NA
J gene: TRBJ1-2
CDR3 DNA: TGTGCCAGCAGGATCAGGGATTTGGATGGCTACACCTTC
CDR3 protein: CASRIRDLDGYTF

clone size: NA
V gene: TRBV28
D gene: NA
J gene: TRBJ1-1
CDR3 DNA: TGTGCCAGCATACAGGGTGGGAGCACTGAAGCTTTCTTT
CDR3 protein: CASIQGGSTEAFF

clone size: NA
V gene: TRBV28
D gene: TRBD1
J gene: TRBJ2-7
CDR3 DNA: TGTGCCAGCAGTGGCAGGACAGGGAGGCCCGAGCAGTACTTC
CDR3 protein: CASSGRTGRPEQYF

clone size: NA
V gene: TRBV5-6
D gene: TRBD1
J gene: TRBJ1-2
CDR3 DNA: TGTGCCAGCAGCTTACAGGGGACTAACTATGGCTACACCTTC
CDR3 protein: CASSLQGTNYGYTF

clone size: NA
V gene: TRBV19
D gene: NA
J gene: TRBJ2-7
CDR3 DNA: TGTGCCAGTAGTTTCAGACAGGTCGGTACCTACGAGCAGTACTTC
CDR3 protein: CASSFRQVGTYEQYF

clone size: NA
V gene: TRBV28
D gene: NA
J gene: TRBJ1-4
CDR3 DNA: TGTGCCAGCAGTTTGAGGGGAAATGGGAATGAAAAACTGTTTTTT
CDR3 protein: CASSLRGNGNEKLFF

clone size: NA
V gene: TRBV6-4
D gene: NA
J gene: TRBJ1-5
CDR3 DNA: TGTGCCAGCACCGGGACCGATCCTAGGGGTGAGCCCCAGCATTTT
CDR3 protein: CASTGTDPRGEPQHF

clone size: NA
V gene: TRBV7-2
D gene: TRBD1
J gene: TRBJ1-2
CDR3 DNA: TGTGCCAGCAGCCTCGGACAGGGGAACTATGGCTACACCTTC
CDR3 protein: CASSLGQGNYGYTF

clone size: many
V gene: TRBV19
D gene: TRBD2
J gene: TRBJ2-7
CDR3 DNA: TGTGCCAGTGGGGACTACCGCGAGCAGTACTTC
CDR3 protein: CASGDYREQYF

clone size: NA
V gene: TRBV2
D gene: NA
J gene: TRBJ1-5
CDR3 DNA: TGTGCCAGCAGGGTGATCGGGGGTAATCAGCCCCAGCATTTT
CDR3 protein: CASRVIGGNQPQHF

clone size: NA
V gene: TRBV15
D gene: NA
J gene: TRBJ2-1
CDR3 DNA: TGTGCCACCAAAAGGGGCGGGGACGCATACAATGAGCAGTTCTTC
CDR3 protein: CATKRGGDAYNEQFF

clone size: NA
V gene: TRBV2
D gene: TRBD2
J gene: TRBJ2-5
CDR3 DNA: TGTGCCAGCAGTCCCTGGACTAGCGGGATCGGGGAGACCCAGTACTTC
CDR3 protein: CASSPWTSGIGETQYF

clone size: many
V gene: TRBV7-7
D gene: NA
J gene: TRBJ2-5
CDR3 DNA: TGTGCCAGCAGCTTAGACAGACAAGAGACCCAGTACTTC
CDR3 protein: CASSLDRQETQYF

clone size: NA
V gene: TRBV4-1
D gene: NA
J gene: TRBJ2-3
CDR3 DNA: TGCGCCAGCAGCCAAGGCGTCCGGCCCACAGATACGCAGTATTTT
CDR3 protein: CASSQGVRPTDTQYF

clone size: NA
V gene: TRBV12-5
D gene: NA
J gene: TRBJ1-5
CDR3 DNA: TGTGCTAGTGCTCCAGGACGGTTATCGCCCCAGCATTTT
CDR3 protein: CASAPGRLSPQHF

clone size: NA
V gene: TRBV7-3
D gene: NA
J gene: TRBJ2-1
CDR3 DNA: TGTGCCAGCAGCCCCCGGGACGGCAATGAGCAGTTCTTC
CDR3 protein: CASSPRDGNEQFF

clone size: NA
V gene: TRBV7-2
D gene: TRBD1
J gene: TRBJ2-1
CDR3 DNA: TGTGCCAGCAGAAACCCGGCCACGACAGGGTCCCGGTACAATGAGCAGTTCTTC
CDR3 protein: CASRNPATTGSRYNEQFF

clone size: NA
V gene: TRBV6-5
D gene: NA
J gene: TRBJ1-1
CDR3 DNA: TGTGCCAGCAGTCCTACGGAGGTAAACGCTGAAGCTTTCTTT
CDR3 protein: CASSPTEVNAEAFF

clone size: many
V gene: TRBV6-1
D gene: NA
J gene: TRBJ2-7
CDR3 DNA: TGTGCCAGCAGTGAAGCGCGAGGGTACGAGCAGTACTTC
CDR3 protein: CASSEARGYEQYF

clone size: NA
V gene: TRBV14
D gene: NA
J gene: TRBJ2-5
CDR3 DNA: TGTGCCAGCAGCCAACCAGCTCTTCGTGAGACCCAGTACTTC
CDR3 protein: CASSQPALRETQYF

clone size: NA
V gene: TRBV6-1
D gene: TRBD1
J gene: TRBJ1-1
CDR3 DNA: TGTGCCACCGGGACAGGGGGCCTCATGAACACTGAAGCTTTCTTT
CDR3 protein: CATGTGGLMNTEAFF

clone size: NA
V gene: TRBV7-2
D gene: TRBD2
J gene: TRBJ2-7
CDR3 DNA: TGTGCCAGCAGCTCCCCCGGGGGCGGGAGGAGCTCCTACGAGCAGTACTTC
CDR3 protein: CASSSPGGGRSSYEQYF

clone size: NA
V gene: TRBV28
D gene: NA
J gene: TRBJ1-1
CDR3 DNA: TGTGCCAGCAGTTCTAAGAGCTACGGGCCTCGAGGCGCTGAAGCTTTCTTT
CDR3 protein: CASSSKSYGPRGAEAFF

clone size: NA
V gene: TRBV27
D gene: NA
J gene: TRBJ2-1
CDR3 DNA: TGTGCCAGCAGCCCCCCCGGGAGCTACAATGAGCAGTTCTTC
CDR3 protein: CASSPPGSYNEQFF

clone size: NA
V gene: TRBV13
D gene: TRBD2
J gene: TRBJ2-7
CDR3 DNA: TGTGCCAGCAGCCGGACGAGAGGGACTAGCGGTCTAATCAGCTCCTACGAGCAGTACTTC
CDR3 protein: CASSRTRGTSGLISSYEQYF

clone size: NA
V gene: TRBV4-3
D gene: NA
J gene: TRBJ1-2
CDR3 DNA: TGCGCCAGCAGCCAGAGGCAGGCTCACAACTATGGCTACACCTTC
CDR3 protein: CASSQRQAHNYGYTF

clone size: NA
V gene: TRBV4-3
D gene: TRBD1
J gene: TRBJ2-4
CDR3 DNA: TGCGCCAGCAGCCAAGATGGTAGACAGGGGGCATGGCAGAACATTCAGTACTTC
CDR3 protein: CASSQDGRQGAWQNIQYF

clone size: once
V gene: TRBV4-2
D gene: NA
J gene: TRBJ1-2
CDR3 DNA: TGTGCCAGCAGCCAAGTTATCGGCGGCGAGAACTATGGCTACACCTTC
CDR3 protein: CASSQVIGGENYGYTF

clone size: few
V gene: TRBV7-9
D gene: TRBD1
J gene: TRBJ1-2
CDR3 DNA: TGTGCCAGCAGCTCAGCGACAGGGAATTATGGCTACACCTTC
CDR3 protein: CASSSATGNYGYTF

clone size: NA
V gene: TRBV2
D gene: NA
J gene: TRBJ2-1
CDR3 DNA: TGTGCCAGCAGTTTTCGCCCCCAGGGTGATGAGCAGTTCTTC
CDR3 protein: CASSFRPQGDEQFF

clone size: NA
V gene: TRBV5-1
D gene: TRBD2
J gene: TRBJ2-3
CDR3 DNA: TGCGCCAGCAGCCCCGGGACTAGCGGGAGAGCAGATACGCAGTATTTT
CDR3 protein: CASSPGTSGRADTQYF

clone size: once
V gene: TRBV5-1
D gene: NA
J gene: TRBJ2-1
CDR3 DNA: TGCGCCAGCAGCTTGATACCGGGGGCGGACTACAATGAGCAGTTCTTC
CDR3 protein: CASSLIPGADYNEQFF

clone size: once
V gene: TRBV4-1
D gene: TRBD1
J gene: TRBJ1-5
CDR3 DNA: TGCGCCAGCAGGGAAGTACAGGGGTCTAGCAATCAGCCCCAGCATTTT
CDR3 protein: CASREVQGSSNQPQHF

clone size: NA
V gene: TRBV14
D gene: TRBD2
J gene: TRBJ2-5
CDR3 DNA: TGTGCCAGCAGCCCTATATTCAGCGGGAGGGGTCGAGAGACCCAGTACTTC
CDR3 protein: CASSPIFSGRGRETQYF

clone size: NA
V gene: TRBV7-9
D gene: NA
J gene: TRBJ2-1
CDR3 DNA: TGTGCCAGCAGCACAGTTAATCCGGCAGAGCAGTTCTTC
CDR3 protein: CASSTVNPAEQFF

clone size: few
V gene: TRBV11-2
D gene: TRBD2
J gene: TRBJ2-7
CDR3 DNA: TGTGCCAGCAGCTTAGTGGCTAGCGGGACTAGGGAGCAGTACTTC
CDR3 protein: CASSLVASGTREQYF

clone size: few
V gene: TRBV10-2
D gene: NA
J gene: TRBJ1-5
CDR3 DNA: TGCGCCAGCAGTGAGTCGGGACTCAGTAATCAGCCCCAGCATTTT
CDR3 protein: CASSESGLSNQPQHF

clone size: NA
V gene: TRBV19
D gene: TRBD1
J gene: TRBJ1-4
CDR3 DNA: TGTGCCAGTCAGACAGGGGCGGCAACTAATGAAAAACTGTTTTTT
CDR3 protein: CASQTGAATNEKLFF

clone size: NA
V gene: TRBV28
D gene: TRBD1
J gene: TRBJ2-5
CDR3 DNA: TGTGCCAGCAGTCCCTTAGACAGGGGAAAGACCCAGTACTTC
CDR3 protein: CASSPLDRGKTQYF

clone size: NA
V gene: TRBV7-2
D gene: TRBD2
J gene: TRBJ2-7
CDR3 DNA: TGTGCCAGCAGCTTAAATGGACTAGCGGAGGACCCCTACGAGCAGTACTTC
CDR3 protein: CASSLNGLAEDPYEQYF

clone size: NA
V gene: TRBV7-9
D gene: NA
J gene: TRBJ2-1
CDR3 DNA: TGTGCCAGCACCTTAGCAGGGGGGGCCTACAATGAGCAGTTCTTC
CDR3 protein: CASTLAGGAYNEQFF

clone size: NA
V gene: TRBV18
D gene: TRBD2
J gene: TRBJ2-7
CDR3 DNA: TGTGCCAGCTCACCACTCGGGACTAGCAGGGACGAGCAGTACTTC
CDR3 protein: CASSPLGTSRDEQYF

clone size: NA
V gene: TRBV30
D gene: TRBD2
J gene: TRBJ2-7
CDR3 DNA: TGTGCCTGGAGGGCCCCGGGACTAGTGTACGAGCAGTACTTC
CDR3 protein: CAWRAPGLVYEQYF

clone size: few
V gene: TRBV28
D gene: NA
J gene: TRBJ1-2
CDR3 DNA: TGTGCCAGCAGTCCTCCCTCCTATGGCTACACCTTC
CDR3 protein: CASSPPSYGYTF

clone size: NA
V gene: TRBV5-6
D gene: TRBD2
J gene: TRBJ2-3
CDR3 DNA: TGTGCCAGCAGCTTGGACGGGAGGGCAGATACGCAGTATTTT
CDR3 protein: CASSLDGRADTQYF

clone size: NA
V gene: TRBV7-9
D gene: NA
J gene: TRBJ1-4
CDR3 DNA: TGTGCCAGCAGCTTCACAGGGAGTGGAGAAAAACTGTTTTTT
CDR3 protein: CASSFTGSGEKLFF

clone size: NA
V gene: TRBV15
D gene: NA
J gene: TRBJ1-1
CDR3 DNA: TGTGCCACCAGCGCCACAAGGGGCACTGAAGCTTTCTTT
CDR3 protein: CATSATRGTEAFF

clone size: NA
V gene: TRBV6-1
D gene: NA
J gene: TRBJ1-3
CDR3 DNA: TGTGCCAGCAGTGCGGGGTACAGGTCCGGCACCATATATTTT
CDR3 protein: CASSAGYRSGTIYF

clone size: few
V gene: TRBV15
D gene: NA
J gene: TRBJ1-5
CDR3 DNA: TGTGCCACCAGCAGAGATACAGGGTTTGGGAATCAGCCCCAGCATTTT
CDR3 protein: CATSRDTGFGNQPQHF

clone size: NA
V gene: TRBV15
D gene: TRBD2
J gene: TRBJ2-1
CDR3 DNA: TGTGCCACCAGCAGAACTAGCGCACTTAACAATGAGCAGTTCTTC
CDR3 protein: CATSRTSALNNEQFF

clone size: NA
V gene: TRBV5-8
D gene: NA
J gene: TRBJ2-5
CDR3 DNA: TGTGCCAGCAGCTTGCGGGGGGCGGAGACCCAGTACTTC
CDR3 protein: CASSLRGAETQYF

clone size: NA
V gene: TRBV19
D gene: NA
J gene: TRBJ2-3
CDR3 DNA: TGTGCCAGGGAGGATGGCCTACTCAGCACAGATACGCAGTATTTT
CDR3 protein: CAREDGLLSTDTQYF